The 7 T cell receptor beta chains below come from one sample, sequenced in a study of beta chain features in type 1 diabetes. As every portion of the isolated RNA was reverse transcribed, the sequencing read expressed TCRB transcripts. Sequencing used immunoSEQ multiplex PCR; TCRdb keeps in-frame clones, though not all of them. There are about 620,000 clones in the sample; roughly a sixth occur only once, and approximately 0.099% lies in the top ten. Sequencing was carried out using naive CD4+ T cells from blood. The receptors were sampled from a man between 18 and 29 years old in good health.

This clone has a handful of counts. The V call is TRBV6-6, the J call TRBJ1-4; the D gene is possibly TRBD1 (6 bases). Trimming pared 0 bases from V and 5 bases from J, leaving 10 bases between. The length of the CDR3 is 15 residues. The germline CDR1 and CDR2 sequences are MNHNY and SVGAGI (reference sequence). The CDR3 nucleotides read TGTGCCAGCAGTTACTCAAGGGGGGTAAATGAAAAACTGTTTTTT. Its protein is CASSYSRGVNEKLFF.

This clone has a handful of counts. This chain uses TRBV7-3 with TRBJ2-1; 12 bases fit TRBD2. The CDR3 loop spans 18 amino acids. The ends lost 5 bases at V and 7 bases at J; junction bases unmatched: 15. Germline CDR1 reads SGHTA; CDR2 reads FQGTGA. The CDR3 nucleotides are TGTGCCAGCAGCCCGTGGACTAGCGGGATAGGCGTAACAAATGAGCAGTTCTTC. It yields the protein CASSPWTSGIGVTNEQFF. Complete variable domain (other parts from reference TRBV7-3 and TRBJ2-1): GAGVSQTPSNKVTEKGKYVELRCDPISGHTALYWYRQSLGQGPEFLIYFQGTGAADDSGLPNDRFFAVRPEGSVSTLKIQRTERGDSAVYLCASSPWTSGIGVTNEQFFGPGTRLTVL.

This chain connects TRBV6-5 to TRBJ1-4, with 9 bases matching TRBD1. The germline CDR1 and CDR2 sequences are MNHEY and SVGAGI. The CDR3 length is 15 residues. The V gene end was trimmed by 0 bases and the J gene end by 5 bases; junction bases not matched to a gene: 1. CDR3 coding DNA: TGTGCCAGCAGTTACTCGGGACAGGGAAATGAAAAACTGTTTTTT. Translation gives CASSYSGQGNEKLFF.

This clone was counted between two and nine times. CDR3 residues: CASSYRDGLEQFF. The CDR3 coding sequence is TGTGCCAGCAGCTATCGGGACGGGTTGGAGCAGTTCTTC. The chain employs TRBV7-2 and TRBJ2-1; D is tentatively TRBD1 or TRBD2 (5 bases each). The CDR3 is 13 amino acids. Germline values: CDR1 SGHTA, CDR2 FQGNSA. The germline V and J ends were trimmed by 4 bases and 10 bases, with 14 bases remaining between them.

CDR3 amino acids: CASSLEPRTGELFF. CDR3 sequence (DNA): TGCGCCAGCAGCTTGGAGCCCCGGACCGGGGAGCTGTTTTTT. The rearrangement joins TRBV5-1 to TRBJ2-2, with D unclear. The V end was cut by 0 bases, the J end by 5 bases, with 8 bases between. CDR3 length equals 14 residues. Per germline, CDR1 SGHRS and CDR2 YFSETQ. The complete variable domain, with remaining parts taken from reference TRBV5-1 and TRBJ2-2, reads KAGVTQTPRYLIKTRGQQVTLSCSPISGHRSVSWYQQTPGQGLQFLFEYFSETQRNKGNFPGRFSGRQFSNSRSEMNVSTLELGDSALYLCASSLEPRTGELFFGEGSRLTVL.

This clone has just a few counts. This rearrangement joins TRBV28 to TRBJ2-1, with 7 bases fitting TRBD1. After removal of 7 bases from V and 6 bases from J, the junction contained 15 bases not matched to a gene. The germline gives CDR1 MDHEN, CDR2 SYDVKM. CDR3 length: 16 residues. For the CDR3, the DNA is TGTGCCAGCACTGTACCGGGGACAGCGCGTATCAATGAGCAGTTCTTC. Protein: CASTVPGTARINEQFF.

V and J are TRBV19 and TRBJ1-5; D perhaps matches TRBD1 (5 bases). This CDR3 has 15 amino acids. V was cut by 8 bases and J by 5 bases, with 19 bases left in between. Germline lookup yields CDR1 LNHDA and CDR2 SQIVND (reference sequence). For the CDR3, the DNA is TGTGCCAGTCAAGCGCAGGGACGGGGCCATCAGCCCCAGCATTTT. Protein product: CASQAQGRGHQPQHF.